The rows below give T cell receptor beta chains drawn from one sample of a study of T cell changes during pregnancy in multiple sclerosis. The repertoire was sequenced with immunoSEQ multiplex PCR; TCRdb's copy has only in-frame clones and lacks some. The sample includes 40,000 or so clones, 92% of them seen just once. The sequencing used CD8+ T cells from peripheral blood mononuclear cells, collected in the first trimester of pregnancy. The receptor source for this set is a female donor with multiple sclerosis, enrolled in a pregnancy study. Each CDR3 is given with its conserved first and last residue. A D gene is named only where the DNA matches it firmly. A clone size is listed for some rows: how often the clone was seen (once, few, many), or a class if it is expanded.

. TRBJ2-7 . TRBV7-9 TGTGCCAGCAGTACAGATACCCTTGGCTACGAGCAGTACTTC CASSTDTLGYEQYF
. TRBJ2-1 . TRBV9 TGTGCCAGCAGCGGACAACATGCGGAGCAGTTCTTC CASSGQHAEQFF
. TRBJ1-6 . TRBV7-6 TGTGCCAGCAGCTCCGGGGCGGACAGATATAATTCACCCCTCCACTTT CASSSGADRYNSPLHF
TRBD2 TRBJ2-5 . TRBV27 TGTGCCAGCAGTACTAGCGGGGGGCGGGGTGAGACCCAGTACTTC CASSTSGGRGETQYF
. TRBJ1-4 . TRBV2 TGTGCCAGCAGTGAATGGTTTGGGCAGGCAACTAATGAAAAACTGTTTTTT CASSEWFGQATNEKLFF
TRBD2 TRBJ2-2 . TRBV19 TGTGCCAGTAGTAAACTAACTAGCGCAAACACCGGGGAGCTGTTTTTT CASSKLTSANTGELFF
TRBD2 TRBJ2-3 . TRBV6-4 TGTGCCAGCAGTGACTCATCGGGCGGGGGGACAGATACGCAGTATTTT CASSDSSGGGTDTQYF
. TRBJ1-2 once TRBV2 TGTGCCAGCCGAATGGGCACCGGCTATGGCTACACCTTC CASRMGTGYGYTF
TRBD2 TRBJ2-7 . TRBV29-1 TGCAGCGTAGCGGGACGAAGCTACGAGCAGTACTTC CSVAGRSYEQYF
. TRBJ2-5 . TRBV9 TGTGCCAGCAGCACCCCTGTGTGGCAGGGAGAGACCCAGTACTTC CASSTPVWQGETQYF
. TRBJ2-7 . TRBV19 TGTGCCAGTAGTGTCACAGGGCTCTCCTACGAGCAGTACTTC CASSVTGLSYEQYF
TRBD1 TRBJ1-3 . TRBV4-2 TGTGCCAGCAGCCCTAAGACGGGAACCGGACAGGGATTCGCTGGAAACACCATATATTTT CASSPKTGTGQGFAGNTIYF
. TRBJ1-2 . TRBV11-2 TGTGCCAGCAGCTTAGTAGCGGAGGGCTATGGCTACACCTTC CASSLVAEGYGYTF
. TRBJ1-1 once TRBV11-2 TGTGCCAGCAGCTCCCTCGCTACGAACACTGAAGCTTTCTTT CASSSLATNTEAFF